The 17 T cell receptor beta chains below come from one sample, sequenced in a study of beta chain features in type 1 diabetes (dated by TCRdb to 2017 to 2018). Receptors were amplified or captured by the immunoSEQ multiplex PCR assay. All of the isolated RNA was reverse transcribed with the High Capacity cDNA Reverse Transcription Kit, so expressed TCRB transcripts were sequenced. TCRdb stores this immuneACCESS table with in-frame sequences only. Part of the clones is absent; in the studies checked, under half of the shortfall reflects unresolved V genes, and no reason is known for the rest. Here the sample has around 400,000 clones; around 12% occur a single time. The ten largest clones capture approximately 0.015% of the sample. The material sequenced was naive CD4+ T cells from blood. Sample cell subset or site, as interpreted from the label and publication: true naive CD4+ T cells. These receptors were taken from a man in his late teens or twenties in good health.

The chain carries TRBV5-6 and TRBJ1-4; TRBD1 matches at 7 bases. CDR3 length: 15 amino acids. V trimming: 2 bases; J trimming: 5 bases; junction bases outside the gene matches: 6. CDR1 and CDR2 (germline): SGHDT, YYEEEE. The CDR3 DNA sequence: TGTGCCAGCAGCTTCCCGGGGACAGCGAATGAAAAACTGTTTTTT. Translating it yields CASSFPGTANEKLFF.

This clone was recorded a few times. The same CDR3 can be traced to other DNA sequences in this sample. The chain is built from TRBV7-2 and TRBJ2-3, with D maybe TRBD2 (5 bases). This CDR3 has 12 residues. Trimming left V 5 bases short and J 8 bases short, with 11 bases between. CDR1 is SGHTA and CDR2 is FQGNSA in the germline V gene. CDR3 bases: TGTGCCAGCAGCCTCGCCGGAGGTACGCAGTATTTT. Amino acids: CASSLAGGTQYF.

The CDR3 spells CASSEYPRGTEAFF. CDR3 in DNA: TGTGCCAGCAGTGAATACCCCAGGGGCACTGAAGCTTTCTTT. The V and J genes are TRBV25-1 and TRBJ1-1; D is possibly TRBD1 (6 bases). Germline CDR1 MGHDK, CDR2 SYGVNS. V was pared by 0 bases and J by 4 bases, with 9 bases between. CDR3 length equals 14 residues.

The chain combines TRBV19 with TRBJ2-3; maybe TRBD1 (6 bases). Germline V gene sequence: CDR1 LNHDA, CDR2 SQIVND (reference sequence). V lost 4 bases and J 3 bases, leaving 11 bases between the germline ends. The CDR3 is 14 residues long. In nucleotides, the CDR3 is TGTGCCAGTAGTACGACCGGGACAACAGATACGCAGTATTTT. This gives the protein CASSTTGTTDTQYF.

V gene TRBV11-1 combines with J gene TRBJ2-7, with D perhaps matching TRBD2 (6 bases). V gave up 3 bases and J gave up 5 bases, with 14 bases separating them. Germline CDR1 and CDR2: SGHAT and FQDESV (reference sequence). This CDR3 is built from 14 residues. CDR3 sequence reads: CASSLEGLSDEQYF. CDR3 sequence (DNA): TGTGCCAGCAGCTTGGAGGGCCTATCCGACGAGCAGTACTTC.

This clone was counted only a few times. This chain joins TRBV11-2 and TRBJ2-3, with 12 bases lining up with TRBD2. CDR1 SGHAT and CDR2 FQNNGV come from the germline V gene. CDR3 length: 17 residues. Trimming cost V 2 bases and J 5 bases; bases outside gene matches: 8. CDR3 protein: CASSLFSLAGGQDTQYF. As DNA, the CDR3 is TGTGCCAGCAGCTTATTCTCCCTAGCGGGGGGGCAAGATACGCAGTATTTT. The entire variable domain, with the rest obtained from reference TRBV11-2 and TRBJ2-3, is as follows: EAGVAQSPRYKIIEKRQSVAFWCNPISGHATLYWYQQILGQGPKLLIQFQNNGVVDDSQLPKDRFSAERLKGVDSTLKIQPAKLEDSAVYLCASSLFSLAGGQDTQYFGPGTRLTVL.

This clone was recorded a few times. The rearrangement links TRBV18 to TRBJ1-4; unclear D gene. In germline, CDR1 is KGHSH, CDR2 LQKENI. The CDR3 contains 13 residues. Trimming pared 2 bases from V and 6 bases from J, leaving 7 bases between. The CDR3 nucleotides are TGTGCCAGCTCACCAGAAGCGGATGAAAAACTGTTTTTT. Translation: CASSPEADEKLFF.

This sequence joins TRBV5-4 and TRBJ2-1, with 9 bases lining up with TRBD1. This CDR3 is 15 amino acids long. CDR1 SGHNT and CDR2 YYREEE come from the germline V gene (reference sequence). J was trimmed by 6 bases and V by 2 bases; bases with no gene match: 6. The CDR3 DNA reads as TGTGCCAGCAGCTTACCCGGGACAGGGCCCAATGAGCAGTTCTTC. Translating it yields CASSLPGTGPNEQFF.

There are a few counts of this clone. CDR3 region: CAWGSMGRNSGNTIYF. The DNA of the CDR3 is TGTGCCTGGGGTTCTATGGGCAGGAACTCTGGAAACACCATATATTTT. V usage is TRBV30 and J usage is TRBJ1-3; no reliable D call. V was pared by 5 bases and J by 0 bases, with 17 bases between. The CDR3 runs to 16 residues. CDR1 and CDR2 (germline): GTSNPN, SVGIG (reference sequence).

The genes are TRBV28 and TRBJ1-2, with 11 bases identical to TRBD1. CDR3 length: 14 residues. With V trimmed by 7 bases and J by 7 bases, 8 bases remained unmatched. Germline V gene sequence: CDR1 MDHEN, CDR2 SYDVKM. The chain's CDR3 is CASTMDRGRVGYTF. CDR3 DNA sequence: TGTGCCAGCACTATGGACAGGGGGCGGGTTGGCTACACCTTC.

This clone was seen a handful of times. The chain couples TRBV7-9 to TRBJ1-1; 10 bases are a match to TRBD1. From germline, CDR1 is SEHNR and CDR2 FQNEAQ (reference sequence). The CDR3 length is 14 residues. V gave up 1 base and J gave up 11 bases; unmatched junction bases: 7. CDR3 sequence (DNA): TGTGCCAGCAGCTTAGGACAGGGGGCCCTATGGGCTTTCTTT. Translating gives CASSLGQGALWAFF.

The chain has TRBV7-2 and TRBJ2-3; D is perhaps TRBD1 (8 bases). Looked up from germline, CDR1 is SGHTA and CDR2 is FQGNSA. The CDR3 extends over 17 amino acids. The germline V and J ends were trimmed by 6 bases and 2 bases, with 21 bases remaining between them. This CDR3 is CASRIQGGQGATDTQYF. In DNA form, the CDR3 reads TGTGCCAGCAGGATTCAGGGGGGGCAGGGGGCCACAGATACGCAGTATTTT.

This clone was counted only a few times. Distinct nucleotide sequences in the sample also encode this CDR3. The chain recombines TRBV15 with TRBJ1-1; no clear D. V was trimmed by 1 base and J by 0 bases, leaving 3 bases between them. Germline loops: CDR1 LNHNV, CDR2 YYDKDF (reference sequence). There are 13 residues in the CDR3. The CDR3 bases are TGTGCCACCAGCAGAGCCGTGAACACTGAAGCTTTCTTT. Translation: CATSRAVNTEAFF.

The rearrangement joins TRBV9 to TRBJ1-4; no reliable D call. Deletions cut 2 bases from V and 0 bases from J, with 5 bases between. This CDR3 comprises 14 residues. Germline V CDR1 and CDR2: SGDLS, YYNGEE. The CDR3 bases are TGTGCCAGCAGCGTGAGCACAACTAATGAAAAACTGTTTTTT. Residues: CASSVSTTNEKLFF.

The gene calls are TRBV18 and TRBJ2-1; D gene ambiguous. Trimming left V 3 bases short and J 5 bases short, with 14 bases between. This CDR3 spans 15 amino acids. CDR1 is KGHSH, CDR2 LQKENI, per germline. CDR3 DNA: TGTGCCAGCTCACCCTCCGTAGATCGGGACAATGAGCAGTTCTTC. This gives the protein CASSPSVDRDNEQFF.

A few counts support this clone. The chain couples TRBV18 to TRBJ2-3, with D possibly matching TRBD1 (6 bases). Trimming removed 2 bases at V and 6 bases at J, with 12 bases between. CDR3 size: 14 residues. Germline V gene sequence: CDR1 KGHSH, CDR2 LQKENI. CDR3 nucleotides: TGTGCCAGCTCACCAAGCGGACAGAGGGATACGCAGTATTTT. Protein sequence: CASSPSGQRDTQYF. Based on the CDR3 plus reference TRBV18 and TRBJ2-3, the full variable domain is NAGVMQNPRHLVRRRGQEARLRCSPMKGHSHVYWYRQLPEEGLKFMVYLQKENIIDESGMPKERFSAEFPKEGPSILRIQQVVRGDSAAYFCASSPSGQRDTQYFGPGTRLTVL.

The V and J genes are TRBV15 and TRBJ2-3; D is perhaps TRBD2 (5 bases). CDR3 size: 14 residues. Germline V CDR1 and CDR2: LNHNV, YYDKDF (reference sequence). V shed 5 bases and J shed 1 base, with 10 bases lying between them. CDR3 sequence: CATSLSGRTDTQYF. DNA of the CDR3: TGTGCCACCAGCTTAAGCGGCCGCACAGATACGCAGTATTTT.